These 23 T cell receptor beta chains were sequenced from one sample in a study of Ad26.COV2.S vaccination and SARS-CoV-2 variants. As to treatment: 15 to 20 received Ad26.COV2.S at low or high dose, single or two shots; about 5 received placebo; per-sample allocation not given. Vaccine and placebo recipients were sampled on day 63 after the first injection. This table comes from immunoSEQ multiplex PCR, and its TCRdb copy is limited to in-frame clones, with some not included. Of about 450,000 clones listed, 89% are singletons. The sample was peripheral blood, taken in a trial of Ad26.COV2.S vaccine versus placebo. The receptors stem from a person aged 18-65 years who received the Ad26.COV2.S COVID-19 vaccine or a placebo.

V and J are TRBV6-1 and TRBJ2-3, with D unresolved. This CDR3 comprises 14 residues. V was cut by 2 bases and J by 2 bases, with 8 bases left in between. Per the germline V gene, CDR1 is MNHNS and CDR2 is SASEGT. The CDR3 DNA reads as TGTGCCAGCAGTGAAAAGGACCACACAGATACGCAGTATTTT. This gives the protein CASSEKDHTDTQYF.

The rearrangement uses TRBV7-2 and TRBJ2-6; 7 bases match TRBD1. This CDR3 has 18 amino acids. Germline V lookup: CDR1 SGHTA, CDR2 FQGNSA. V gave up 3 bases and J gave up 1 base; unmatched junction bases: 9. In DNA form, the CDR3 reads TGTGCCAGCAGCTTCCGACAGGGTAAAGGGTCTGGGGCCAACGTCCTGACTTTC. It translates to CASSFRQGKGSGANVLTF.

This clone has a handful of counts. This sequence joins TRBV27 and TRBJ1-2; D is unresolved. CDR1 and CDR2 from the germline V gene are MNHEY and SMNVEV (reference sequence). V lost 1 base and J 7 bases, leaving 10 bases between the germline ends. The CDR3 covers 13 residues. The CDR3 region has the DNA TGTGCCAGCAGTTTATTCCCGACAAGTGGCTACACCTTC. Its protein product is CASSLFPTSGYTF.

The chain recombines TRBV11-3 with TRBJ2-1; a possible D gene is TRBD2 (6 bases). Trimming stripped 5 bases from V and 8 bases from J, with 25 bases between. This CDR3 is built from 17 residues. Germline CDR1 and CDR2: SGHNT and YENEEA. DNA for the CDR3: TGTGCCAGCAGCCCCTTTCTAGCGTCGGGAAGGTTCGATGAGCAGTTCTTC. It is translated as CASSPFLASGRFDEQFF.

The chain has TRBV6-2 or TRBV6-3 and TRBJ2-7, with D perhaps given as TRBD1 or TRBD2 (5 bases each). The CDR3 is made up of 16 amino acids. V was trimmed by 3 bases and J by 0 bases, leaving 15 bases between them. The germline V gene encodes CDR1 MNHEY and CDR2 SVGEGT. The CDR3 region has the DNA TGTGCCAGCAGTTATGTCGGGGCAGACAGCTCCTACGAGCAGTACTTC. Amino acids: CASSYVGADSSYEQYF.

The rearrangement joins TRBV2 to TRBJ1-2; TRBD1 matches at 7 bases. V gave up 4 bases and J gave up 4 bases; unmatched junction bases: 6. The CDR3 is 14 residues long. Germline lookup yields CDR1 SNHLY and CDR2 FYNNEI. CDR3 in DNA: TGTGCCAGCAGTGGGGACAGAAGCCCCTATGGCTACACCTTC. It is translated as CASSGDRSPYGYTF.

The chain is built from TRBV7-2 and TRBJ2-1; 8 bases line up with TRBD1. The CDR3 consists of 15 residues. Germline V gives CDR1 SGHTA, CDR2 FQGNSA. Losses at the gene ends were 6 bases for V and 6 bases for J; bases not matched to a gene: 10. The CDR3 reads CASRARSDRANEQFF. CDR3 DNA: TGTGCCAGCAGAGCAAGATCGGACAGGGCCAATGAGCAGTTCTTC.

This clone was counted only a few times. The chain carries TRBV9 and TRBJ2-7; D is perhaps TRBD2 (5 bases). This CDR3 comprises 15 residues. Germline V gene data show CDR1 as SGDLS and CDR2 as YYNGEE. Trimming removed 4 bases at V and 0 bases at J, with 14 bases between. The CDR3: CASSLLPGVSYEQYF. DNA of the CDR3: TGTGCCAGCAGCTTGCTTCCCGGGGTCTCCTACGAGCAGTACTTC.

The CDR3 DNA is TGTGCCAGCAGTGAAGGGGTTAACTATGGCTACACCTTC. It specifies CASSEGVNYGYTF. V is TRBV6-1 and J is TRBJ1-2, with D unclear. The germline CDR1 and CDR2 sequences are MNHNS and SASEGT. V was pared by 1 base and J by 1 base, with 4 bases between. This CDR3 contains 13 residues.

The J gene is TRBJ2-3, the V gene TRBV5-1; the D gene could be TRBD1 or TRBD2 (10 bases each). Per germline, CDR1 SGHRS and CDR2 YFSETQ. V lost 2 bases to trimming and J lost 3 bases, with 19 bases between them. The CDR3 contains 17 residues. CDR3 in amino acids: CASSFASGGQGTDTQYF. DNA for the CDR3: TGCGCCAGCAGCTTTGCTAGCGGGGGACAGGGGACAGATACGCAGTATTTT.

The gene calls are TRBV29-1 and TRBJ2-7; no reliable D call. V was clipped by 4 bases and J by 4 bases, with 17 bases between them. This CDR3 is built from 14 residues. The germline V gene has CDR1 SQVTM and CDR2 ANQGSEA. CDR3 nucleotides: TGCAGCGTTGTCCCGGCAGGCCCTCTTTACGAGCAGTACTTC. Protein: CSVVPAGPLYEQYF.

Ten or more counts support this clone. The genes are TRBV6-1 and TRBJ2-7, with 11 bases lining up with TRBD1. CDR3 size: 16 residues. V lost 1 base to trimming and J lost 3 bases; unmatched junction nucleotides: 5. The V gene's germline CDR1 is MNHNS and CDR2 SASEGT. DNA for the CDR3: TGTGCCAGCAGTGAAGTTTGGGACAGGGGGAACTACGAGCAGTACTTC. Translating gives CASSEVWDRGNYEQYF.

The genes are TRBV7-2 and TRBJ1-5; possibly TRBD1 for D (5 bases). CDR1 and CDR2 (germline): SGHTA, FQGNSA. The CDR3 is 14 residues long. V was cut by 5 bases and J by 3 bases, with 11 bases left in between. CDR3: CASSPGQNNQPQHF. DNA for the CDR3: TGTGCCAGCAGCCCCGGACAAAACAATCAGCCCCAGCATTTT.

The CDR3 loop reads CASSSSITGSGGYSNQPQHF. CDR3 nucleotides: TGTGCCAGCAGTTCCAGTATTACAGGGTCAGGAGGCTATAGCAATCAGCCCCAGCATTTT. The V gene is TRBV6-2 or TRBV6-3, the J gene TRBJ1-5; tentative D call: TRBD1 (6 bases). This CDR3 comprises 20 residues. Trimming took 4 bases from V and 0 from J, leaving 25 bases between them. Germline-derived CDR1 and CDR2 are MNHEY and SVGEGT.

The genes are TRBV5-1 and TRBJ2-3; D uncertain. Germline CDR1 and CDR2: SGHRS and YFSETQ. Trimming took 0 bases from V and 5 from J, leaving 10 bases between them. The CDR3 loop spans 14 amino acids. The CDR3 DNA follows: TGCGCCAGCAGCTTGGACAGCGCCCTAGATACGCAGTATTTT. Amino acids: CASSLDSALDTQYF.

V and J are TRBV15 and TRBJ2-7; a weak D match, TRBD2 (6 bases). The CDR3 runs to 14 residues. The ends were cut back, 0 bases at V and 4 bases at J, with 10 bases in the middle. The germline V gene has CDR1 LNHNV and CDR2 YYDKDF (reference sequence). This chain's CDR3 is CATSRDSGGYEQYV. CDR3 coding DNA: TGTGCCACCAGCAGAGATAGCGGAGGGTACGAGCAGTACGTC.

This chain connects TRBV5-1 to TRBJ1-1; perhaps TRBD1 as D (5 bases). V was trimmed by 4 bases and J by 6 bases, leaving 16 bases between them. Germline CDR1 SGHRS, CDR2 YFSETQ. The CDR3 consists of 14 residues. CDR3 protein: CASSEGPTVAEAFF. DNA for the CDR3: TGCGCCAGCAGCGAGGGACCCACGGTGGCTGAAGCTTTCTTT.

This clone appeared a single time. The chain is built from TRBV6-1 and TRBJ1-4; TRBD1 aligns across 7 bases. Unmatched junction bases numbered 11, after V lost 4 bases and J lost 0 bases. This CDR3 spans 18 amino acids. Germline CDR1 MNHNS, CDR2 SASEGT. CDR3 amino acids: CASSALQGYPATNEKLFF. The CDR3, as DNA: TGTGCCAGCAGTGCCCTACAGGGGTACCCTGCAACTAATGAAAAACTGTTTTTT.

The V call is TRBV9, the J call TRBJ2-2, with D maybe TRBD1 (5 bases). V was pared by 4 bases and J by 5 bases, with 9 bases between. The CDR3 is 13 amino acids. Germline lookup yields CDR1 SGDLS and CDR2 YYNGEE. The DNA of the CDR3 is TGTGCCAGCAGCTTCCCAGGGACCGGGGAGCTGTTTTTT. The encoded protein is CASSFPGTGELFF.

V usage is TRBV28 and J usage is TRBJ1-2; 8 bases line up with TRBD1. V was clipped by 5 bases and J by 3 bases; unmatched bases: 14. Germline V gene sequence: CDR1 MDHEN, CDR2 SYDVKM. The CDR3 totals 17 residues. CDR3 DNA sequence: TGTGCCAGCAGTCTCCAATTTTCGGGACAGGACTACTATGGCTACACCTTC. As protein: CASSLQFSGQDYYGYTF.

The chain joins TRBV6-5 to TRBJ1-5; 10 bases are shared with TRBD1. Trimming cost V 0 bases and J 6 bases; bases outside gene matches: 5. The CDR3 has 16 residues. Germline-derived CDR1 and CDR2 are MNHEY and SVGAGI. The CDR3 protein is CASSYSGTGVGQPQHF. The DNA of the CDR3 is TGTGCCAGCAGTTACTCCGGGACAGGGGTGGGTCAGCCCCAGCATTTT.

V is TRBV19 and J is TRBJ2-7; either TRBD1 or TRBD2 may fit D (5 bases each). The CDR3 covers 14 residues. Germline-derived CDR1 and CDR2 are LNHDA and SQIVND (reference sequence). Trimming stripped 5 bases from V and 0 bases from J, with 11 bases between. The CDR3: CASSRRDGSYEQYF. The CDR3 DNA reads as TGTGCCAGTAGTCGTCGGGACGGCTCCTACGAGCAGTACTTC.

In its sample, this clone was seen a few times. V gene TRBV19 combines with J gene TRBJ2-2; 14 positions agree with TRBD2. The germline V gene has CDR1 LNHDA and CDR2 SQIVND (reference sequence). V lost 5 bases to trimming and J lost 3 bases; unmatched junction nucleotides: 2. This CDR3 is 16 amino acids long. The CDR3 sequence is CASSLGLAGDTGELFF. The CDR3 DNA follows: TGTGCCAGTAGTCTGGGACTAGCGGGGGACACCGGGGAGCTGTTTTTT.